The entry that follows covers one TCR beta chain sequence. In the source study's methods: Quantification of nucleated cells was approximated via reference gene primer amplification. The protocol was immunoSEQ multiplex PCR, while the TCRdb copy is restricted to in-frame clones and leaves out a portion. V, J and clone size are those of that table, while D and trimming were read from the DNA. This sample has 60,000 to 65,000 clones; about 87% occur once, and the top ten carry around 8.3%. This sample is part of a study of blood T cell repertoires in COVID-19. CDR1 and CDR2 (germline): LGHDT, YNNKEL (reference sequence). With 6 bases clipped from V and 5 bases from J, the junction kept 13 bases outside the gene matches. The CDR3 totals 17 residues.

The sample comprised peripheral blood. The chain employs TRBV3-1 (or the pseudogene TRBV3-2) and TRBJ1-1; 12 positions match TRBD1. The origin of this receptor is a human donor with active COVID-19. The donor label of this sample is uncertain. CDR3 coding DNA: TGTGCCAGCAGTCTATATACCGGGACAGGGGGCGGAACTGAAGCTTTCTTT. Encoded protein: CASSLYTGTGGGTEAFF.